What follows is one TCR beta chain and its context. No antigen is known for it. This entry belongs to a study of cytomegalovirus exposure and HLA in healthy donors. The primer mix had 60 Vbeta and 13 Jbeta primers. Authors' analysis steps: Unique TCR beta chains numbered around 80 million in a later analysis, with roughly 9.9 million shared. Profiled with immunoSEQ multiplex PCR; TCRdb holds only in-frame clones, not every one. From that table come the V and J calls and clone size; the DNA was used to work out D and trimming. The sample table includes under 100,000 clones. Findings and caveats of the study: One cluster of highly shared sequence variants probably arose as a sequencing artifact. Trimming of TCR beta V- and J-genes showed a link, identified in a later analysis, to a missense DCLRE1C variant.

Donors likely had unrecorded immune exposures despite being nominally healthy when sampled. The CDR3 covers 14 residues. The germline V gene encodes CDR1 MNHNS and CDR2 SASEGT. Trimming shortened V by 3 bases and J by 3 bases, and 8 bases separated the two germline ends. The sequenced material came from PBMCs. The chain has TRBV6-1 and TRBJ2-2; D is uncertain. The TCR was taken from a man aged 25 to 45 in good health and CMV-seronegative. The CDR3: CASSDSLDTGELFF. The CDR3 DNA follows: TGTGCCAGCAGTGACTCCCTAGACACCGGGGAGCTGTTTTTT.